This TCR beta chain came from a study of T cell repertoires in cytomegalovirus infection. V was clipped by 5 bases and J by 8 bases, with 14 bases between them. This CDR3 spans 13 amino acids. Germline V gives CDR1 SGHTA, CDR2 FQGNSA. TCRdb re-analysed the reads in MiXCR, keeping a single row per CDR3 protein. The table includes tens of thousands of distinct CDR3 sequences, roughly a quarter detected once. Regarding this clonotype: What it binds is unknown.

The chain recombines TRBV7-2 with TRBJ2-3; unclear D gene. The clonotype was recovered from a human donor in good health (CMV status not recorded). Some clones in this sample may be carry-over from other donors' samples. Specimen: CD8+ T cells from cultured PBMCs, collected from culture after CMV antigen stimulation. The CDR3 DNA sequence: TGTGCCAGCAGCCGCGATCTATTAGGTACGCAGTATTTT. Translated: CASSRDLLGTQYF.